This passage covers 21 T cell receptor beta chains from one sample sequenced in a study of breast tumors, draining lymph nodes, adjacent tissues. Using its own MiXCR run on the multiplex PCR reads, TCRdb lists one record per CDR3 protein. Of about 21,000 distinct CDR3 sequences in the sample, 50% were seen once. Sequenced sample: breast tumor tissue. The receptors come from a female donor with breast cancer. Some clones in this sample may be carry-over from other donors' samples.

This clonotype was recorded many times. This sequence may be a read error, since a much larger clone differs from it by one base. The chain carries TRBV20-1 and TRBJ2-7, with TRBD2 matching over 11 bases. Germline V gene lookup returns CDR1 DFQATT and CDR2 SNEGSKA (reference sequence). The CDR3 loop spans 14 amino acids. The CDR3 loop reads CSADSGRASSEQYF. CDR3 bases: TGCAGTGCAGATAGCGGGAGGGCCTCCTCCGAGCAGTACTTC.

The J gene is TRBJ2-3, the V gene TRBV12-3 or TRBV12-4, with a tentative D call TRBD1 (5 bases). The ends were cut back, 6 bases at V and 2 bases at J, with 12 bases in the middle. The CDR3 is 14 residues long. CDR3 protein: CASSWGSVTDTQYF. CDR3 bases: TGTGCCAGCAGCTGGGGCAGTGTCACAGATACGCAGTATTTT.

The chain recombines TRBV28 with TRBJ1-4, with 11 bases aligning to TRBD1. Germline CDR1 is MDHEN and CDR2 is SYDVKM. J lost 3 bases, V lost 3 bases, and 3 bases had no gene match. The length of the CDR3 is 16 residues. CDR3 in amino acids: CASSLGQGDANEKLFF. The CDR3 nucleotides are TGTGCCAGCAGTTTGGGACAGGGGGACGCTAATGAAAAACTGTTTTTT.

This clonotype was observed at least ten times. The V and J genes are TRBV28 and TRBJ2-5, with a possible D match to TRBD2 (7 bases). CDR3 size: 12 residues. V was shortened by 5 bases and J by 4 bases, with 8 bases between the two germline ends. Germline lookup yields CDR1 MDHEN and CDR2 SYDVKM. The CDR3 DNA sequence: TGTGCCAGCAGTGGGGGGGCAGAGACCCAGTACTTC. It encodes CASSGGAETQYF.

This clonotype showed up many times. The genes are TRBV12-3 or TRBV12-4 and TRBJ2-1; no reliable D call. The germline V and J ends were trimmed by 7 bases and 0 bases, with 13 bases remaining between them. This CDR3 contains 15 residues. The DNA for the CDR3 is TGTGCCAGCAAGGACGGTCCCGTCTCCTACAATGAGCAGTTCTTC. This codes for CASKDGPVSYNEQFF.

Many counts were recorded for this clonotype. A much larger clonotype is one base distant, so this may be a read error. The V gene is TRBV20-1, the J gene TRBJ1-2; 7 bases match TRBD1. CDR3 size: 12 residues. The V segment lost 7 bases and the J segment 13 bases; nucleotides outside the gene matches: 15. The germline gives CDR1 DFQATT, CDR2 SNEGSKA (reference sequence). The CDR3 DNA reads TGCAGTGACGGGACAGCGCGACCCCTTTCCACCTTC. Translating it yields CSDGTARPLSTF.

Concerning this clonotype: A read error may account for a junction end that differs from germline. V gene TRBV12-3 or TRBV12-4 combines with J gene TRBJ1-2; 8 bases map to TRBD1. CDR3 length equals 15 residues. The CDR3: CASSTGGRTNYDYAF. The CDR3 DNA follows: TGTGCCAGCAGCACAGGGGGAAGAACTAACTATGACTACGCCTTC.

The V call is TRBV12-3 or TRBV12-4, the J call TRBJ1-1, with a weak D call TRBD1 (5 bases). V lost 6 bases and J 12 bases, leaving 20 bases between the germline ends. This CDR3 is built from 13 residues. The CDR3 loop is CASRQNGGARTFF. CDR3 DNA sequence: TGTGCCAGCAGACAAAACGGTGGGGCGCGAACTTTCTTT.

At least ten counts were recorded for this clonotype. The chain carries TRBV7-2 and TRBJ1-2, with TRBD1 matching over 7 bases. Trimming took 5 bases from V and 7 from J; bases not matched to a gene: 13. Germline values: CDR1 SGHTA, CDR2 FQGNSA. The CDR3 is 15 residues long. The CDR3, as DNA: TGTGCCAGCAGCCGAGACCCAGGGGGGGGCAGTGGCTACACCTTC. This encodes CASSRDPGGGSGYTF.

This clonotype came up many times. The CDR3 protein is CASSLGLAGNYEQYF. The CDR3 region has the DNA TGTGCCAGCAGCTTGGGACTAGCGGGGAACTACGAGCAGTACTTC. The chain links TRBV5-6 to TRBJ2-7; 11 nucleotides agree with TRBD2. Germline loops: CDR1 SGHDT, CDR2 YYEEEE. The trim removed 0 bases at V and 3 bases at J, leaving 2 bases unmatched. CDR3 length equals 15 residues.

The DNA for the CDR3 is TGCAGCGTTGAAAGGACCCCAAATGGCTACACCTTC. Its protein is CSVERTPNGYTF. V is TRBV29-1 and J is TRBJ1-2, with D hard to call. Germline values: CDR1 SQVTM, CDR2 ANQGSEA. Trimming stripped 2 bases from V and 6 bases from J, with 10 bases between. The CDR3 consists of 12 residues.

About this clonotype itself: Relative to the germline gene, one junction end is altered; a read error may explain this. CDR3 bases: TGTGCCAGCAAGCCCCCTCGCCCGGGGCAGGGGCGCAATGGGCAGTTCTTC. Translating it yields CASKPPRPGQGRNGQFF. The chain couples TRBV6-1 to TRBJ2-1, with D possibly TRBD1 on 6 matching bases. From germline, CDR1 is MNHNS and CDR2 SASEGT. CDR3 length: 17 residues.

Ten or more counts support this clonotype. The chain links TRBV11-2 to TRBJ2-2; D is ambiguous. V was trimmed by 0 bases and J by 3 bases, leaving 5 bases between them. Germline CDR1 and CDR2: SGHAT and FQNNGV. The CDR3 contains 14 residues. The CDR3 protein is CASSLDGDTGELFF. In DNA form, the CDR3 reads TGTGCCAGCAGCTTAGATGGGGACACCGGGGAGCTGTTTTTT. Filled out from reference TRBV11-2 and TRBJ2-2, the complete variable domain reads EAGVAQSPRYKIIEKRQSVAFWCNPISGHATLYWYQQILGQGPKLLIQFQNNGVVDDSQLPKDRFSAERLKGVDSTLKIQPAKLEDSAVYLCASSLDGDTGELFFGEGSRLTVL.

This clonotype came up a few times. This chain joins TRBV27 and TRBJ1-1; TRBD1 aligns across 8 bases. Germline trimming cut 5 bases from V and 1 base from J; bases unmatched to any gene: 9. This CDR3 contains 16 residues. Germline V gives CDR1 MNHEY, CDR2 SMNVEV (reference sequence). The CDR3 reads CASSRSGGFGNTEAFF. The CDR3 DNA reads TGTGCCAGCAGTCGATCAGGGGGCTTCGGGAACACTGAAGCTTTCTTT.

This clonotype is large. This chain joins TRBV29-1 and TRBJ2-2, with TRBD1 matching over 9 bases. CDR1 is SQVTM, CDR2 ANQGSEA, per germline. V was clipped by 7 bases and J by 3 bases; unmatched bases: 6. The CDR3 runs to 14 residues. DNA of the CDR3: TGCAGCGCCAGGACAGGGGTAGACACCGGGGAGCTGTTTTTT. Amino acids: CSARTGVDTGELFF.

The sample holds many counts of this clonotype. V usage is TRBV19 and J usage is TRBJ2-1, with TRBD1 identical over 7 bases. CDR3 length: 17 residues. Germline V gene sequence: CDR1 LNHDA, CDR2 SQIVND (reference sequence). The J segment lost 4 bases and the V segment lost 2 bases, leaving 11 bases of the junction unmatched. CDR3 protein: CASSITTGFRVYNEQFF. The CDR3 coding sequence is TGTGCCAGTAGTATAACGACAGGGTTCCGCGTTTACAATGAGCAGTTCTTC.

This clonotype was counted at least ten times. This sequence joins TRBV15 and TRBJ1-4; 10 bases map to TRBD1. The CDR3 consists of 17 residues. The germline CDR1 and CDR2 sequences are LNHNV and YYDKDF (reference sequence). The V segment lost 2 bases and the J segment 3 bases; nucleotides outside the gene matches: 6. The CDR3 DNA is TGTGCCACCAGCAGATGGACAGGGGGGGAGTCTAATGAAAAACTGTTTTTT. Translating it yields CATSRWTGGESNEKLFF.

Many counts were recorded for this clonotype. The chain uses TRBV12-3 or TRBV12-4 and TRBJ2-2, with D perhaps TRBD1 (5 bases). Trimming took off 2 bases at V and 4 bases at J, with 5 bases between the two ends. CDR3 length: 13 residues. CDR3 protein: CASSLTGTGELFF. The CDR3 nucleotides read TGTGCCAGCAGTTTAACAGGCACCGGGGAGCTGTTTTTT.

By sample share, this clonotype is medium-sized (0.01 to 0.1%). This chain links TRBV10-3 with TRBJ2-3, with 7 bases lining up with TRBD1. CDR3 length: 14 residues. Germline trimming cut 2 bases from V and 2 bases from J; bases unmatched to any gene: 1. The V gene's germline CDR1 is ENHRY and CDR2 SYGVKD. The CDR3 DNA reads TGTGCCATCAGTGAGGGACAGGACACAGATACGCAGTATTTT. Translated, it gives CAISEGQDTDTQYF.

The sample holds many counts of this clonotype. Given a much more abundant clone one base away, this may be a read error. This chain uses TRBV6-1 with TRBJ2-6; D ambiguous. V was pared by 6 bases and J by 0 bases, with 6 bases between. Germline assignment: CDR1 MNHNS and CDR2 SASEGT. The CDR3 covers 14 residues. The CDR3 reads CASRHHSGANVLTF. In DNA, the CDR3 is TGTGCCAGCAGGCACCACTCTGGGGCCAACGTCCTGACTTTC.

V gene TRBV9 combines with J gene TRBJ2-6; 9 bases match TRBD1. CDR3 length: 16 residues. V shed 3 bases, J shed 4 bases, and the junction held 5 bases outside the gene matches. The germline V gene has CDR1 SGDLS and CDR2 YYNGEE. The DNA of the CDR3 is TGTGCCAGCAGCGCCGGGACAGGGTCCGGGGCCAACGTCCTGACTTTC. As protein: CASSAGTGSGANVLTF.